This T cell receptor (beta chain) was sequenced for a study of blood T cell repertoires in COVID-19. Profiled with immunoSEQ multiplex PCR; TCRdb holds only in-frame clones, not every one. Here the sample spans about 280,000 clones, approximately 85% being singletons. This CDR3 spans 14 amino acids. The J segment lost 6 bases and the V segment lost 2 bases, leaving 5 bases of the junction unmatched. Germline CDR1 reads SGDLS; CDR2 reads YYNGEE. The receptor was derived from a woman between 70 and 85 years old with acute or convalescent COVID-19. The chain couples TRBV9 to TRBJ1-1, with 9 bases matching TRBD1. The sample was peripheral blood. CDR3 protein: CASSVTGGNAEAFF. In DNA, the CDR3 is TGTGCCAGCAGCGTCACAGGGGGCAACGCTGAAGCTTTCTTT.